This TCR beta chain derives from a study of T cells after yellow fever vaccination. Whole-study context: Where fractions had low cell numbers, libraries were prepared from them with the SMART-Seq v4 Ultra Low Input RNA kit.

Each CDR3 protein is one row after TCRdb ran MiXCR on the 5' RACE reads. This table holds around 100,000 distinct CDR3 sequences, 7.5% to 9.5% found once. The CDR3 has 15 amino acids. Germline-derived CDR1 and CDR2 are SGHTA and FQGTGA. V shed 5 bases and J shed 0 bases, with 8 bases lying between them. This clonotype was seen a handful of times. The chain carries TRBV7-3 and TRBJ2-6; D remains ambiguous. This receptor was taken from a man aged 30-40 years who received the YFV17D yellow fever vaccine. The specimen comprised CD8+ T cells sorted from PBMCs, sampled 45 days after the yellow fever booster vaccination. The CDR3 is CASSAHSSGANVLTF. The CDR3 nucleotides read TGTGCCAGCAGCGCCCACAGCTCTGGGGCCAACGTCCTGACTTTC.